The 27 T cell receptor beta chains in this list originate from one sample, sequenced in a study of blood T cell repertoires in COVID-19 (dated by TCRdb to about 2020). Library creation used the immunoSEQ multiplex PCR assay. Drawn from immuneACCESS, this table holds only the in-frame rearrangements with V and J called that TCRdb kept. Clones are partly lost; checked studies trace under half to an unresolved V gene and leave the rest unexplained. The sample table contains 400,000 to 450,000 clones; only one count was recorded for around nine tenths of them. Clones ranked in the top ten supply about 0.91% of the sample. Source material: peripheral blood. The source is a man aged 18 to 35 with COVID-19, enrolled during active disease.

The rearrangement uses TRBV10-1 and TRBJ2-3, with 7 bases lining up with TRBD2. This CDR3 is built from 16 residues. With V trimmed by 6 bases and J by 0 bases, 9 bases remained unmatched. Germline CDR1 WNHNN, CDR2 SYGVQD (reference sequence). The CDR3 DNA sequence: TGCGCCAGCAGCTCCTCTCCAGCGGGGAGCACAGATACGCAGTATTTT. Residues: CASSSSPAGSTDTQYF.

The chain recombines TRBV11-3 with TRBJ2-5; TRBD2 matches 8 bases. This CDR3 contains 16 residues. Germline trimming cut 3 bases from V and 4 bases from J; bases unmatched to any gene: 10. Germline V gene sequence: CDR1 SGHNT, CDR2 YENEEA. CDR3 in amino acids: CASSFPGTRSVETQYF. The DNA for the CDR3 is TGTGCCAGCAGCTTCCCCGGGACTAGAAGTGTAGAGACCCAGTACTTC.

The V and J genes are TRBV19 and TRBJ1-2, with 7 positions matching TRBD1. This CDR3 region has 16 residues. J gave up 1 base and V 7 bases, and 12 bases lay outside the gene matches. Germline V gene data show CDR1 as LNHDA and CDR2 as SQIVND (reference sequence). CDR3 nucleotides: TGTGCCAGTACCTCCCCCTTAACAGGGGTTAACTATGGCTACACCTTC. Translating gives CASTSPLTGVNYGYTF.

The chain recombines TRBV5-1 with TRBJ2-5, with a weak D call TRBD2 (6 bases). Trimming left V 7 bases short and J 2 bases short, with 15 bases between. The germline CDR1 and CDR2 sequences are SGHRS and YFSETQ. This CDR3 comprises 14 residues. The CDR3 DNA sequence: TGCGCCAGCGCCACCATGGGGGGTCAAGAGACCCAGTACTTC. It specifies CASATMGGQETQYF.

V and J are TRBV28 and TRBJ2-3; D is perhaps TRBD2 (6 bases). This CDR3 comprises 15 residues. CDR1 is MDHEN and CDR2 is SYDVKM in the germline V gene. V gave up 6 bases and J gave up 2 bases, with 15 bases separating them. CDR3 amino acids: CASRLSERATDTQYF. The CDR3 region has the DNA TGTGCCAGCAGGCTCTCGGAGCGGGCCACAGATACGCAGTATTTT.

The V gene is TRBV11-2, the J gene TRBJ1-1, with D hard to call. The CDR3 runs to 14 residues. Looked up from germline, CDR1 is SGHAT and CDR2 is FQNNGV. Trimming left V 5 bases short and J 4 bases short, with 14 bases between. The CDR3 loop reads CASSALQVGTEAFF. CDR3 nucleotide sequence: TGTGCCAGCAGCGCATTGCAGGTTGGCACTGAAGCTTTCTTT.

This chain uses TRBV6-6 with TRBJ1-3, with D maybe TRBD1 (6 bases). Germline V gene lookup returns CDR1 MNHNY and CDR2 SVGAGI (reference sequence). Trimming cost V 7 bases and J 0 bases, with 13 bases left between them. The CDR3 consists of 15 residues. The chain's CDR3 is CASTFDRSSGNTIYF. In DNA form, the CDR3 reads TGTGCCAGCACTTTCGACAGGAGCTCTGGAAACACCATATATTTT.

V is TRBV7-9 and J is TRBJ2-5; TRBD2 matches 9 bases. CDR3 length: 15 amino acids. The germline V gene has CDR1 SEHNR and CDR2 FQNEAQ (reference sequence). J gave up 0 bases and V 1 base, and 0 bases lay outside the gene matches. CDR3 protein: CASSLGTSDQETQYF. As DNA, the CDR3 is TGTGCCAGCAGCTTAGGGACTAGCGACCAAGAGACCCAGTACTTC.

This clone showed up just a few times. V and J are TRBV7-9 and TRBJ1-1, with TRBD1 matching over 11 bases. The CDR3 runs to 16 residues. In germline, CDR1 is SEHNR, CDR2 FQNEAQ (reference sequence). V gave up 4 bases and J gave up 1 base; unmatched junction bases: 5. The CDR3 is CASSSDRGRGNTEAFF. The CDR3 DNA follows: TGTGCCAGCAGCTCGGACAGGGGGCGAGGGAACACTGAAGCTTTCTTT.

This chain links TRBV7-9 with TRBJ1-6; TRBD1 matches at 8 bases. CDR3 length: 16 amino acids. Looked up from germline, CDR1 is SEHNR and CDR2 is FQNEAQ (reference sequence). The V and J ends lost 3 bases and 4 bases, in that order; junction bases with no gene match: 5. The chain's CDR3 is CASSFITGGYNSPLHF. Written as DNA, the CDR3 is TGTGCCAGCAGCTTTATAACAGGGGGTTATAATTCACCCCTCCACTTT.

V gene TRBV6-5 combines with J gene TRBJ1-6; 7 bases map to TRBD1. Germline assignment: CDR1 MNHEY and CDR2 SVGAGI. CDR3 length equals 14 residues. Germline trimming cut 4 bases from V and 7 bases from J; bases unmatched to any gene: 4. CDR3 loop: CASSLGTDNSPLHF. For the CDR3, the DNA is TGTGCCAGCAGTTTGGGGACAGACAATTCACCCCTCCACTTT.

This clone was picked up one time. The chain employs TRBV5-8 and TRBJ1-2, with TRBD1 identical over 7 bases. The CDR3 has 11 residues. Germline lookup yields CDR1 SGHTS and CDR2 YDEGEE. The V segment lost 10 bases and the J segment 5 bases; nucleotides outside the gene matches: 5. Here the CDR3 DNA reads TGTGCCGGGGGACAGAAATATGGCTACACCTTC. Protein: CAGGQKYGYTF.

The chain employs TRBV6-6 and TRBJ2-7; possibly TRBD2 for D (6 bases). This CDR3 region has 14 residues. The V gene lost 5 bases and the J gene lost 0 bases, with 11 bases spanning the gap. Per the germline V gene, CDR1 is MNHNY and CDR2 is SVGAGI (reference sequence). CDR3 nucleotide sequence: TGTGCCAGCAGTGCCCCGGGAGCCTCCTACGAGCAGTACTTC. Its protein product is CASSAPGASYEQYF.

The chain combines TRBV9 with TRBJ2-7, with 8 positions matching TRBD2. CDR3 length equals 14 residues. The germline gives CDR1 SGDLS, CDR2 YYNGEE. V gave up 5 bases and J gave up 6 bases; unmatched junction bases: 10. The CDR3 sequence is CASRGAGDTGEQYF. CDR3 coding DNA: TGTGCCAGCAGAGGAGCGGGGGACACTGGCGAGCAGTACTTC.

The rearrangement uses TRBV5-6 and TRBJ1-6; 7 bases align to TRBD1. J lost 4 bases, V lost 4 bases, and 5 bases had no gene match. This CDR3 has 15 amino acids. Germline V CDR1 and CDR2: SGHDT, YYEEEE. The CDR3 sequence is CASSRSGQYNSPLHF. The DNA for the CDR3 is TGTGCCAGCAGCAGGTCGGGACAGTATAATTCACCCCTCCACTTT. The variable domain in full, with the rest retrieved from reference TRBV5-6 and TRBJ1-6, is DAGVTQSPTHLIKTRGQQVTLRCSPKSGHDTVSWYQQALGQGPQFIFQYYEEEERQRGNFPDRFSGHQFPNYSSELNVNALLLGDSALYLCASSRSGQYNSPLHFGNGTRLTVT.

This clone was seen a handful of times. The chain carries TRBV4-2 and TRBJ2-1, with TRBD1 as a possible D gene (8 bases). V gave up 0 bases and J gave up 6 bases, with 18 bases separating them. The germline V gene has CDR1 LGHNA and CDR2 YNFKEQ. This CDR3 is built from 17 residues. The CDR3 region has the DNA TGTGCCAGCAGCCAAGAGGCACAGGGGGGGTCAATCAATGAGCAGTTCTTC. Translating it yields CASSQEAQGGSINEQFF.

The J gene is TRBJ1-5, the V gene TRBV15; D might be TRBD1 (6 bases). Trimming removed 0 bases from V and 1 base from J, with 10 bases in between. The V gene's germline CDR1 is LNHNV and CDR2 YYDKDF (reference sequence). The CDR3 consists of 16 residues. CDR3 DNA sequence: TGTGCCACCAGCAGAGAATCAGGACAGAGCAATCAGCCCCAGCATTTT. Encoded protein: CATSRESGQSNQPQHF.

The chain is built from TRBV28 and TRBJ1-1, with D hard to call. CDR3 size: 13 residues. Trimming removed 4 bases at V and 2 bases at J, with 8 bases between. Germline V gene data show CDR1 as MDHEN and CDR2 as SYDVKM. CDR3 coding DNA: TGTGCCAGCAGTTCCCCATTTAACACTGAAGCTTTCTTT. It specifies CASSSPFNTEAFF.

The chain carries TRBV3-1 (or the pseudogene TRBV3-2) and TRBJ2-7; 9 bases fit TRBD2. CDR3 length: 17 residues. The V and J ends lost 1 base and 0 bases, in that order; junction bases with no gene match: 7. CDR1 and CDR2 from the germline V gene are LGHDT and YNNKEL (reference sequence). CDR3 nucleotides: TGTGCCAGCAGCCAAGTGTCACGGCGGGAGGGCTCCTACGAGCAGTACTTC. Translated: CASSQVSRREGSYEQYF.

The rearrangement joins TRBV30 to TRBJ1-4; TRBD1 might be the D (6 bases). The CDR3 runs to 14 residues. V dropped 2 bases and J dropped 10 bases, with 17 bases sitting between them. In germline, CDR1 is GTSNPN, CDR2 SVGIG (reference sequence). The CDR3 region is CAWSPYRVLGKLFF. The CDR3 DNA is TGTGCCTGGAGTCCGTACAGGGTGTTAGGAAAACTGTTTTTT.

The V and J genes are TRBV12-3 or TRBV12-4 and TRBJ1-2, with D uncertain. The V end was cut by 7 bases, the J end by 4 bases, with 10 bases between. The CDR3 contains 12 residues. In DNA form, the CDR3 reads TGTGCCAGCACCTCAGGATTCTATGGCTACACCTTC. It translates to CASTSGFYGYTF.

V usage is TRBV7-9 and J usage is TRBJ1-1; no clear D gene. The germline gives CDR1 SEHNR, CDR2 FQNEAQ (reference sequence). Trimming shortened V by 5 bases and J by 0 bases, and 10 bases separated the two germline ends. CDR3 size: 14 residues. The DNA of the CDR3 is TGTGCCAGCAGCGTTACATTCATGAACACTGAAGCTTTCTTT. Amino acids: CASSVTFMNTEAFF.

The chain couples TRBV13 to TRBJ2-7, with 7 bases that match TRBD1. This CDR3 has 15 residues. Germline CDR1 is PRHDT and CDR2 is FYEKMQ (reference sequence). V dropped 2 bases and J dropped 0; count of bases not matched to a gene: 4. This CDR3 is CASSLTGDSSYEQYF. CDR3 nucleotides: TGTGCCAGCAGCTTAACAGGGGACAGCTCCTACGAGCAGTACTTC.

This rearrangement joins TRBV24-1 to TRBJ2-2; 14 bases fit TRBD2. Germline trimming cut 1 base from V and 1 base from J; bases unmatched to any gene: 10. CDR3 length: 21 residues. Per the germline V gene, CDR1 is KGHDR and CDR2 is SFDVKD. CDR3 DNA: TGTGCCACCAGTGATTTTCTAGGACTAGCGGGAGGAAGAGAGAACACCGGGGAGCTGTTTTTT. It codes for CATSDFLGLAGGRENTGELFF.

The rearrangement uses TRBV28 and TRBJ2-1; possibly TRBD1 for D (5 bases). CDR1 is MDHEN and CDR2 is SYDVKM in the germline V gene. The CDR3 is made up of 10 amino acids. V was cut by 6 bases and J by 12 bases, with 9 bases left in between. The CDR3 spells CASRGVGQFF. The CDR3 DNA reads TGTGCCAGCAGAGGGGTAGGGCAGTTCTTC. The variable domain in full, completed from reference TRBV28 and TRBJ2-1, reads DVKVTQSSRYLVKRTGEKVFLECVQDMDHENMFWYRQDPGLGLRLIYFSYDVKMKEKGDIPEGYSVSREKKERFSLILESASTNQTSMYLCASRGVGQFFGPGTRLTVL.

The chain uses TRBV4-1 and TRBJ2-5; possible D gene TRBD1, 5 bases. The germline V gene encodes CDR1 MGHRA and CDR2 YSYEKL. The V end lost 0 bases, the J end lost 5 bases, and 16 bases lay between the germline ends. CDR3 length equals 16 residues. This CDR3 is CASSQDAQGSRETQYF. The CDR3 nucleotides read TGCGCCAGCAGCCAAGATGCCCAGGGCTCGCGGGAGACCCAGTACTTC.

CDR3 bases: TGTGCCAGCAGCTTAGGCCGGGGGAGCGGGGAGCTGTTTTTT. Protein sequence: CASSLGRGSGELFF. The chain carries TRBV13 and TRBJ2-2, with D possibly TRBD2 on 6 matching bases. Germline V gene sequence: CDR1 PRHDT, CDR2 FYEKMQ (reference sequence). V was pared by 0 bases and J by 7 bases, with 9 bases between. The CDR3 has 14 amino acids.